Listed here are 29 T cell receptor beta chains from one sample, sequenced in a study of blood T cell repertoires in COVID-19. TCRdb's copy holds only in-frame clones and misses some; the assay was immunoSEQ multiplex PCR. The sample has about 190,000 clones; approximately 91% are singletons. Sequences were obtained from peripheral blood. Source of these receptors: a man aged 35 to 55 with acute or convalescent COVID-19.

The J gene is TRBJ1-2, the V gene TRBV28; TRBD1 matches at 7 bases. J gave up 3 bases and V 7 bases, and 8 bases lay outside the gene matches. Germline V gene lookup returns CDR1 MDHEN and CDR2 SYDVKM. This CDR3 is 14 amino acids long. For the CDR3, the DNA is TGTGCCAGCATCCCGGGACAGCGGGACTATGGCTACACCTTC. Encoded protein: CASIPGQRDYGYTF.

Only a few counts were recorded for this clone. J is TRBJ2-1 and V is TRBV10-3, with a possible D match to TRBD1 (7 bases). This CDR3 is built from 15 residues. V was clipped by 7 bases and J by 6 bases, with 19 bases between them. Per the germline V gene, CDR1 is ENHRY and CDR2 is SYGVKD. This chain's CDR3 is CAITPGGQFVNEQFF. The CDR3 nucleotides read TGTGCCATCACTCCCGGGGGACAGTTCGTCAATGAGCAGTTCTTC.

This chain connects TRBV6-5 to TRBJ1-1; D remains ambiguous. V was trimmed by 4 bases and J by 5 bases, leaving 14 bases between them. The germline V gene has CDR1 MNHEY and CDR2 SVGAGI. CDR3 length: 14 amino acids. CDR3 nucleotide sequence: TGTGCCAGCAGTTCTACTCCTTCTAGGACTGAAGCTTTCTTT. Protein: CASSSTPSRTEAFF.

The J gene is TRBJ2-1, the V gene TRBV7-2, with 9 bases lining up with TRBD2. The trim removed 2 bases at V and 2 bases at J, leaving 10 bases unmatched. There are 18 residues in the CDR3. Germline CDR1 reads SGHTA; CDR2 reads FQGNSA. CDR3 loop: CASSLRPISGGPYNEQFF. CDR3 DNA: TGTGCCAGCAGCTTAAGGCCCATAAGCGGGGGGCCCTACAATGAGCAGTTCTTC.

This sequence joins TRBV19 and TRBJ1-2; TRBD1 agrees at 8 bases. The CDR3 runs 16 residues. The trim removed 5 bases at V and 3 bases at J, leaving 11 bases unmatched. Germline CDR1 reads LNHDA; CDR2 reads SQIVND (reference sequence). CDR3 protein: CASSPRQDRAYYGYTF. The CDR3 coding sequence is TGTGCCAGTAGTCCTCGACAGGACAGGGCCTACTATGGCTACACCTTC.

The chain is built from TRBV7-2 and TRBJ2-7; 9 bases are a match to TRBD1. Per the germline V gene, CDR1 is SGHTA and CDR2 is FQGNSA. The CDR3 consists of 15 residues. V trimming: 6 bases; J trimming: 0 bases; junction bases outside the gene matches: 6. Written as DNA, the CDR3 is TGTGCCAGCAGTTTCGACAGGGGGAGCTCCTACGAGCAGTACTTC. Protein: CASSFDRGSSYEQYF. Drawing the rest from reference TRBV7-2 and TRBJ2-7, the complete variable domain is GAGVSQSPSNKVTEKGKDVELRCDPISGHTALYWYRQSLGQGLEFLIYFQGNSAPDKSGLPSDRFSAERTGGSVSTLTIQRTQQEDSAVYLCASSFDRGSSYEQYFGPGTRLTVT.

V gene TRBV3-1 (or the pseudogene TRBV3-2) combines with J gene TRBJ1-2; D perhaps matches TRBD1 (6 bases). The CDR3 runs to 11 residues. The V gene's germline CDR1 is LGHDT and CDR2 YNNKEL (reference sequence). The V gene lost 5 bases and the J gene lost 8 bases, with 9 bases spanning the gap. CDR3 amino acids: CASSSGTGYTF. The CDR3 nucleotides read TGTGCCAGCAGCTCCGGGACAGGCTACACCTTC.

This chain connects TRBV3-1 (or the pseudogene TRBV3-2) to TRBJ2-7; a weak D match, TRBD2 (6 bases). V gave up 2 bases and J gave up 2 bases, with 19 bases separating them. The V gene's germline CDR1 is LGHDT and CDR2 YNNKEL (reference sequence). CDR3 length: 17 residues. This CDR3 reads CASSQRGPRTITYEQYF. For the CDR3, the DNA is TGTGCCAGCAGCCAAAGGGGTCCCCGGACTATTACCTACGAGCAGTACTTC.

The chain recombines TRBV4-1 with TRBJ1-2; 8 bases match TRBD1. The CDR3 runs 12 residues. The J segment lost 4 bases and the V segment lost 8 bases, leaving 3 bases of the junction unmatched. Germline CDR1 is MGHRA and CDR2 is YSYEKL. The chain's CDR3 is CASGQGAYGYTF. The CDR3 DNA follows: TGCGCCAGCGGTCAGGGGGCCTATGGCTACACCTTC.

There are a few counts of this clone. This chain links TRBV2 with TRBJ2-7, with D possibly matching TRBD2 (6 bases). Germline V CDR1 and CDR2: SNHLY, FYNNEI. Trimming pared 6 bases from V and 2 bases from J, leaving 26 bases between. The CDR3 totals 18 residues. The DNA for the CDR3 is TGTGCCAGCAGCCGATCCGGGACCGCCGGGGGAAACCCCTACGAGCAGTACTTC. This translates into CASSRSGTAGGNPYEQYF.

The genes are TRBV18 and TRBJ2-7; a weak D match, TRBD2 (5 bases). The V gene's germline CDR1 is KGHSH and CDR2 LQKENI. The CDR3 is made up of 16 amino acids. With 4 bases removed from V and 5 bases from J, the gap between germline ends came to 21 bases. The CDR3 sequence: CASSLGGYRGNHEQYF. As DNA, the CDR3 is TGTGCCAGCTCACTAGGCGGGTATCGGGGTAACCACGAGCAGTACTTC.

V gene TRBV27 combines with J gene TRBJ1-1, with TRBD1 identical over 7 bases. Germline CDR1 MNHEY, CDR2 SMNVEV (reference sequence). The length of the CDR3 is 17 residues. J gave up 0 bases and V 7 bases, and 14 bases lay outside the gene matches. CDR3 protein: CASTYTGTDEMNTEAFF. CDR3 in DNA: TGTGCCAGCACCTACACCGGGACAGACGAAATGAACACTGAAGCTTTCTTT.

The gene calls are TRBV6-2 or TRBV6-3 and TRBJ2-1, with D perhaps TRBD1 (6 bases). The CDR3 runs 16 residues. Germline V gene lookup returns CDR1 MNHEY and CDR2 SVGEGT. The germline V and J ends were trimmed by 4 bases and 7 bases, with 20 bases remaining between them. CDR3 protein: CASSSPFGGPQNEQFF. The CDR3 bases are TGTGCCAGCAGTTCCCCCTTTGGGGGCCCCCAGAATGAGCAGTTCTTC.

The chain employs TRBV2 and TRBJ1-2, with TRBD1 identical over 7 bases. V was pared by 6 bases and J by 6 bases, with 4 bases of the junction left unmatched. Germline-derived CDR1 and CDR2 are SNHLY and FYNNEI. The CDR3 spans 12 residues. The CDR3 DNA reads TGTGCCAGCAGCCCGACAGGGAATGGCTACACCTTC. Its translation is CASSPTGNGYTF.

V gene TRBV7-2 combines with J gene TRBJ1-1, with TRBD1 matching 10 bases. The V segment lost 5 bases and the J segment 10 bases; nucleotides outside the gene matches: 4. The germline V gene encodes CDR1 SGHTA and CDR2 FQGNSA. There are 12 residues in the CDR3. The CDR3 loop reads CASSLRTGGAFF. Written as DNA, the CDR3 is TGTGCCAGCAGCCTACGGACAGGGGGAGCTTTCTTT.

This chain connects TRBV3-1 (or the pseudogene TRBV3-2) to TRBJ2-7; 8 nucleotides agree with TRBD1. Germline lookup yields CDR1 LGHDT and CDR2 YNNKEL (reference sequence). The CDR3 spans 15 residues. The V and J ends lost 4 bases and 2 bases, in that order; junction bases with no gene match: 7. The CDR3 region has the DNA TGTGCCAGCAGCCCCCTGACAGGGGCCCCCTACGAGCAGTACTTC. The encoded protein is CASSPLTGAPYEQYF.

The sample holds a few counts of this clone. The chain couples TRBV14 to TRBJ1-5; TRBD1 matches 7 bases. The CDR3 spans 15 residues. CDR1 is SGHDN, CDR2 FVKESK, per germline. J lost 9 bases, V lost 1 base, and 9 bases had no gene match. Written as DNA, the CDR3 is TGTGCCAGCAGCCAAGGGGAAGGGGGCAGTTGGCCCCAGCATTTT. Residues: CASSQGEGGSWPQHF.

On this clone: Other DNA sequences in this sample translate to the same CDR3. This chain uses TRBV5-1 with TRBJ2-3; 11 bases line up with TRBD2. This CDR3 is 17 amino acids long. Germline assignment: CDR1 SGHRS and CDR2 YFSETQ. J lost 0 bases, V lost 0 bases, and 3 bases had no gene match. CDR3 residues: CASSLAASGGSTDTQYF. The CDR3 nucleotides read TGCGCCAGCAGCTTGGCGGCTAGCGGGGGGAGCACAGATACGCAGTATTTT.

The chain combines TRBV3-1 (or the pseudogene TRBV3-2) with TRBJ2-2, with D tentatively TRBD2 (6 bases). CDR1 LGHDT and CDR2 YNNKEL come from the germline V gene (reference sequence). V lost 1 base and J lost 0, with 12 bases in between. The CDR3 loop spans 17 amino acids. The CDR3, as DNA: TGTGCCAGCAGCCAAGGATTGCGGGAACCGAACACCGGGGAGCTGTTTTTT. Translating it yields CASSQGLREPNTGELFF.

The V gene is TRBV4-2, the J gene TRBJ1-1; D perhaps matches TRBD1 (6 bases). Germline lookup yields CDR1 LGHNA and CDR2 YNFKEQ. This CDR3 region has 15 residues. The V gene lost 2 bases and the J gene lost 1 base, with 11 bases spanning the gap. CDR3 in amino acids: CASSQTLRGNTEAFF. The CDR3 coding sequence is TGTGCCAGCAGCCAAACGCTCAGGGGGAACACTGAAGCTTTCTTT.

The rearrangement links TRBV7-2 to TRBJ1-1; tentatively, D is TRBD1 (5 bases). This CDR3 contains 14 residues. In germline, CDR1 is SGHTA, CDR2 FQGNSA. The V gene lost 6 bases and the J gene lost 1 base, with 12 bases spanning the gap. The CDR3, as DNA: TGTGCCAGCAGGGGGGGTTCGGGGAACACTGAAGCTTTCTTT. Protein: CASRGGSGNTEAFF.

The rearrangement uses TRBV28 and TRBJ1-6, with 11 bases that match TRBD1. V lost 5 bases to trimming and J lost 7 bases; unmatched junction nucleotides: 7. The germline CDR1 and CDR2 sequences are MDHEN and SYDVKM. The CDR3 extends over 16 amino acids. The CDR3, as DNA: TGTGCCAGCAGTCCTATGGACAGGGGGCTAAATTCACCCCTCCACTTT. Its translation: CASSPMDRGLNSPLHF.

Here the CDR3 reads CASSLTLYEQYF. The CDR3 DNA sequence: TGTGCCAGCAGTCTAACCCTGTACGAGCAGTACTTC. This chain connects TRBV7-9 to TRBJ2-7, with no clear D. CDR1 and CDR2 (germline): SEHNR, FQNEAQ (reference sequence). CDR3 length: 12 amino acids. V lost 6 bases and J lost 4, with 10 bases in between.

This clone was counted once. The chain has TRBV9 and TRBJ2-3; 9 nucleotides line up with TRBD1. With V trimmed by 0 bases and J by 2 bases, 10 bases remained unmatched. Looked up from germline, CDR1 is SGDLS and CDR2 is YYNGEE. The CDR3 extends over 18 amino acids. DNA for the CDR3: TGTGCCAGCAGCGTAGGAGACAGGGGGTCAGAGTACACAGATACGCAGTATTTT. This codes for CASSVGDRGSEYTDTQYF.

CDR3 bases: TGTGCCAGCAGTTTAGGATGGGACAAATACTACGAGCAGTACTTC. It is translated as CASSLGWDKYYEQYF. The rearrangement links TRBV28 to TRBJ2-7, with a tentative D call TRBD1 (6 bases). The CDR3 runs to 15 residues. Trimming removed 2 bases from V and 3 bases from J, with 14 bases in between. Germline loops: CDR1 MDHEN, CDR2 SYDVKM.

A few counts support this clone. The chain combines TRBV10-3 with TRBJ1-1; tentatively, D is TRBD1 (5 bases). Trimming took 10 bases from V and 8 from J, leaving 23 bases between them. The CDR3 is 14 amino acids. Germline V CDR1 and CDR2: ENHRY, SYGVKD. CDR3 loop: CATNSQGGEFEAFF. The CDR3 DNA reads TGTGCCACCAACTCCCAGGGAGGGGAATTCGAAGCTTTCTTT.

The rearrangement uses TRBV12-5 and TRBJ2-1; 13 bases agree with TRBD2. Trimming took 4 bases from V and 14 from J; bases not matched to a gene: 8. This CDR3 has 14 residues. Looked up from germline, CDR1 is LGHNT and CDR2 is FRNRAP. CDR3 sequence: CASGWGTSGERKFF. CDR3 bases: TGTGCTAGTGGTTGGGGGACTAGCGGGGAAAGGAAGTTCTTC.

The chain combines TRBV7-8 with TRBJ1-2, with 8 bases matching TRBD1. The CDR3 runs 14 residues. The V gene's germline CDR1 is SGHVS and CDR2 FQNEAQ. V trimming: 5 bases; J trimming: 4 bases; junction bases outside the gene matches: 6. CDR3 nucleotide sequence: TGTGCCAGCAGCCCCAGGACAGGGCCCTATGGCTACACCTTC. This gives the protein CASSPRTGPYGYTF.

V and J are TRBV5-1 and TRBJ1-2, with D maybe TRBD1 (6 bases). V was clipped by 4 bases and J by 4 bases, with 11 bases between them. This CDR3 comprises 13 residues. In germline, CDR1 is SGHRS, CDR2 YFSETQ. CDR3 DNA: TGCGCCAGCAGCCCAGGGGCTAGCTATGGCTACACCTTC. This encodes CASSPGASYGYTF.